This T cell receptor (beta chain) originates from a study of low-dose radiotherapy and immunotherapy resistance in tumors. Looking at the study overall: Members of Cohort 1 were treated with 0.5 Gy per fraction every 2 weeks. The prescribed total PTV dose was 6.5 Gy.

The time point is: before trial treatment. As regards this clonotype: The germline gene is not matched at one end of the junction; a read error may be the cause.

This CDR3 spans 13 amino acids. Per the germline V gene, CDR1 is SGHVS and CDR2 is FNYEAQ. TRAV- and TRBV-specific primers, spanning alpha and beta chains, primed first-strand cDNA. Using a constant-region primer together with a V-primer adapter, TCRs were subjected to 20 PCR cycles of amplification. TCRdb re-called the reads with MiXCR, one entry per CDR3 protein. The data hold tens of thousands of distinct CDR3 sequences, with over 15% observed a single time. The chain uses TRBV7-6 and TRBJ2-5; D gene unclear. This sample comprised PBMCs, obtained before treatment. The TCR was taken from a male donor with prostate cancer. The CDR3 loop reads CASSPLLQETQYF. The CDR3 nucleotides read TGTGCTAGCAGCCCACTACTCCAAGAGACCCAGTACTTC.